A single sample gave rise to the 25 T cell receptor beta chains below, sequenced in a study of OX40 agonist ivuxolimab in advanced cancers. Clones were sequenced by immunoSEQ multiplex PCR, and TCRdb holds only the in-frame ones, with some missing. The profile shows roughly 80,000 clones, approximately 89% of them singletons. Sequenced material: CD4+ or CD8+ T cells sorted from blood, taken in a trial of the OX40 agonist ivuxolimab. These receptors came from an adult with an advanced solid tumor such as melanoma, head and neck, liver or kidney cancer.

J is TRBJ2-3 and V is TRBV21-1. TRBV21-1 is a documented pseudogene. The CDR3 length is 14 residues. As DNA, the CDR3 is TGTGCCAGCAGCCTCTTCCCCGACCTAGATACGCAGTATTTT. Amino acids: CASSLFPDLDTQYF.

CDR3 region: CAWSVQVGPLGGQPQHF. Here the CDR3 DNA reads TGTGCCTGGAGTGTACAGGTCGGTCCCCTGGGGGGTCAGCCCCAGCATTTT. V and J are TRBV30 and TRBJ1-5, with D perhaps TRBD1 (5 bases). CDR1 is GTSNPN and CDR2 is SVGIG in the germline V gene (reference sequence). There are 17 residues in the CDR3. V was shortened by 0 bases and J by 6 bases, with 21 bases between the two germline ends.

This clone showed up just once. V and J are TRBV18 and TRBJ1-1; D unclear. V dropped 2 bases and J dropped 6 bases, with 10 bases sitting between them. The CDR3 has 13 residues. CDR1 is KGHSH and CDR2 is LQKENI in the germline V gene. DNA of the CDR3: TGTGCCAGCTCACCAGGGGTTCTCGCTGAAGCTTTCTTT. As protein: CASSPGVLAEAFF.

The gene calls are TRBV4-2 and TRBJ1-3; D ambiguous. The germline V gene has CDR1 LGHNA and CDR2 YNFKEQ. V was cut by 4 bases and J by 0 bases, with 10 bases left in between. The CDR3 is 15 residues long. CDR3 nucleotides: TGTGCCAGCAGCCTCCCCGGGGACTCTGGAAACACCATATATTTT. Its translation: CASSLPGDSGNTIYF.

V gene TRBV19 combines with J gene TRBJ2-2; D unclear. CDR1 LNHDA and CDR2 SQIVND come from the germline V gene (reference sequence). The CDR3 runs to 15 residues. V shed 6 bases and J shed 2 bases, with 13 bases lying between them. The CDR3 sequence is CASSIDGINTGELFF. The CDR3 region has the DNA TGTGCCAGTAGCATTGACGGAATCAACACCGGGGAGCTGTTTTTT.

The V and J genes are TRBV4-1 and TRBJ2-7; D is perhaps TRBD1 (6 bases). The CDR3 totals 16 residues. Trimming left V 0 bases short and J 2 bases short, with 14 bases between. The V gene's germline CDR1 is MGHRA and CDR2 YSYEKL. CDR3 bases: TGCGCCAGCAGCCAAGAGCAGGGCCCAGGGGCCTACGAGCAGTACTTC. It codes for CASSQEQGPGAYEQYF.

This clone has a handful of counts. The chain employs TRBV15 and TRBJ1-5; 9 bases fit TRBD1. V gave up 3 bases and J gave up 7 bases; unmatched junction bases: 10. Per germline, CDR1 LNHNV and CDR2 YYDKDF (reference sequence). This CDR3 has 16 amino acids. This chain's CDR3 is CATSSNRGLTDQPQHF. The CDR3 nucleotides read TGTGCCACCAGCAGTAACAGGGGGCTAACGGACCAGCCCCAGCATTTT.

This rearrangement joins TRBV4-2 to TRBJ2-1; TRBD2 agrees at 11 bases. Looked up from germline, CDR1 is LGHNA and CDR2 is YNFKEQ. The CDR3 sequence is 16 residues long. V dropped 1 base and J dropped 2; count of bases not matched to a gene: 1. The CDR3, as DNA: TGTGCCAGCAGCCAAGGACTAGCGGGAACCTACAATGAGCAGTTCTTC. Protein product: CASSQGLAGTYNEQFF.

The V and J genes are TRBV5-5 and TRBJ2-5; D ambiguous. Germline CDR1 reads SGHKS; CDR2 reads YYEKEE (reference sequence). Trimming took 1 base from V and 2 from J, leaving 12 bases between them. The CDR3 is made up of 15 amino acids. This CDR3 reads CASSLTPTEQETQYF. The CDR3 region has the DNA TGTGCCAGCAGCTTGACCCCCACAGAGCAAGAGACCCAGTACTTC.

On this clone itself: This sample includes further DNA sequences coding for the same CDR3. The chain is built from TRBV4-1 and TRBJ2-1; D gene uncertain. CDR1 is MGHRA and CDR2 is YSYEKL in the germline V gene. The CDR3 is made up of 13 amino acids. Trimming took off 4 bases at V and 4 bases at J, with 8 bases between the two ends. CDR3: CASSRDLYNEQFF. The CDR3 DNA reads TGCGCCAGCAGCCGAGACCTATACAATGAGCAGTTCTTC.

The table lists this clone with a count of one. The chain couples TRBV19 to TRBJ1-2, with TRBD1 identical over 8 bases. V shed 6 bases and J 6 bases; nucleotides not matched to a gene: 15. The CDR3 covers 16 residues. From germline, CDR1 is LNHDA and CDR2 SQIVND (reference sequence). CDR3 sequence: CASSWPSGGFLDGYTF. The CDR3 region has the DNA TGTGCCAGTAGCTGGCCGTCAGGGGGCTTTTTGGATGGCTACACCTTC.

CDR3 amino acids: CASSSRGGNTIYF. CDR3 coding DNA: TGTGCCAGCAGCTCTCGGGGGGGAAACACCATATATTTT. This chain joins TRBV7-2 and TRBJ1-3, with D maybe TRBD1 (5 bases). The CDR3 runs 13 residues. V shed 4 bases and J shed 4 bases, with 8 bases lying between them. Germline V gene sequence: CDR1 SGHTA, CDR2 FQGNSA.

In its sample, this clone was seen a few times. The sample contains more than one DNA sequence encoding this CDR3. The rearrangement links TRBV27 to TRBJ1-5, with D uncertain. Per the germline V gene, CDR1 is MNHEY and CDR2 is SMNVEV (reference sequence). The CDR3 consists of 15 residues. Trimming removed 5 bases from V and 2 bases from J, with 13 bases in between. In DNA form, the CDR3 reads TGTGCCAGCAGTCCTCGGAGGGAGCGCAATCAGCCCCAGCATTTT. Protein: CASSPRRERNQPQHF.

The chain combines TRBV10-3 with TRBJ1-1; tentative D call: TRBD1 (5 bases). With 6 bases removed from V and 5 bases from J, the gap between germline ends came to 7 bases. The CDR3 has 11 residues. From germline, CDR1 is ENHRY and CDR2 SYGVKD. For the CDR3, the DNA is TGTGCCATCAGAGGGGAGACTGAAGCTTTCTTT. Translating it yields CAIRGETEAFF.

The rearrangement links TRBV12-5 to TRBJ1-1; tentative D call: TRBD1 (5 bases). The germline gives CDR1 LGHNT, CDR2 FRNRAP. This CDR3 region has 14 residues. Trimming removed 6 bases at V and 1 base at J, with 12 bases between. The chain's CDR3 is CASGPDTSNTEAFF. Here the CDR3 DNA reads TGTGCTAGTGGCCCGGACACCTCGAACACTGAAGCTTTCTTT.

The table lists this clone with a few counts. The chain employs TRBV19 and TRBJ1-1; no firm D call. In germline, CDR1 is LNHDA, CDR2 SQIVND (reference sequence). There are 14 residues in the CDR3. The V end was cut by 6 bases, the J end by 7 bases, with 18 bases between. Here the CDR3 reads CASSLLPLPIEAFF. The CDR3 DNA reads as TGTGCCAGTAGCCTCCTGCCACTCCCGATTGAAGCTTTCTTT.

The chain combines TRBV5-1 with TRBJ1-2; 10 bases match TRBD1. The junction had 9 bases not matched to a gene; V was cut back by 4 bases and J by 6 bases. From germline, CDR1 is SGHRS and CDR2 YFSETQ. This CDR3 spans 15 amino acids. This chain's CDR3 is CASSTGQGVFDGYTF. CDR3 DNA: TGCGCCAGCAGCACCGGACAGGGGGTCTTCGATGGCTACACCTTC. Drawing the rest from reference TRBV5-1 and TRBJ1-2, the complete variable domain is KAGVTQTPRYLIKTRGQQVTLSCSPISGHRSVSWYQQTPGQGLQFLFEYFSETQRNKGNFPGRFSGRQFSNSRSEMNVSTLELGDSALYLCASSTGQGVFDGYTFGSGTRLTVV.

The chain joins TRBV18 to TRBJ1-1; TRBD1 matches at 7 bases. Germline V gene lookup returns CDR1 KGHSH and CDR2 LQKENI. V lost 4 bases and J lost 10; bases outside the gene matches: 9. This CDR3 is 13 amino acids long. This chain's CDR3 is CASSLGQTELAFF. The CDR3 DNA is TGTGCCAGCTCACTGGGACAGACTGAATTAGCTTTCTTT.

This clone appeared a single time. The gene calls are TRBV18 and TRBJ2-3; TRBD2 matches at 7 bases. The CDR3 spans 15 residues. The ends lost 3 bases at V and 6 bases at J; junction bases unmatched: 9. CDR1 is KGHSH, CDR2 LQKENI, per germline. The CDR3 is CASSPHVVAGDTQYF. In DNA form, the CDR3 reads TGTGCCAGCTCACCTCACGTGGTAGCGGGCGATACGCAGTATTTT.

The chain has TRBV7-9 and TRBJ2-3; 8 bases match TRBD1. The CDR3 runs to 14 residues. Trimming removed 5 bases from V and 5 bases from J; junction bases left unmatched: 6. Germline CDR1 and CDR2: SEHNR and FQNEAQ (reference sequence). The CDR3 spells CASSITGGGDTQYF. Here the CDR3 DNA reads TGTGCCAGCAGCATTACAGGGGGAGGAGATACGCAGTATTTT.

This chain joins TRBV28 and TRBJ2-3; 7 positions match TRBD1. With V trimmed by 2 bases and J by 8 bases, 7 bases remained unmatched. The V gene's germline CDR1 is MDHEN and CDR2 SYDVKM. CDR3 length: 14 residues. The CDR3 loop reads CASSLRTSGGTQYF. The CDR3 coding sequence is TGTGCCAGCAGTTTAAGGACTTCAGGGGGTACGCAGTATTTT.

J is TRBJ2-2 and V is TRBV4-1; 9 positions match TRBD2. From germline, CDR1 is MGHRA and CDR2 YSYEKL. V lost 1 base to trimming and J lost 2 bases; unmatched junction nucleotides: 5. This CDR3 is 17 amino acids long. CDR3 in amino acids: CASSQAPGLANTGELFF. The CDR3, as DNA: TGCGCCAGCAGCCAAGCTCCGGGACTAGCAAACACCGGGGAGCTGTTTTTT.

V usage is TRBV5-6 and J usage is TRBJ2-1; the D gene could be TRBD1 or TRBD2 (5 bases each). This CDR3 has 15 residues. Germline-derived CDR1 and CDR2 are SGHDT and YYEEEE. Trimming removed 1 base from V and 1 base from J, with 9 bases in between. The CDR3 coding sequence is TGTGCCAGCAGCTTGCGGGGCGGTTCCTACAATGAGCAGTTCTTC. It codes for CASSLRGGSYNEQFF.

The chain combines TRBV10-3 with TRBJ1-2, with TRBD1 identical over 12 bases. The CDR3 totals 14 residues. CDR1 and CDR2 from the germline V gene are ENHRY and SYGVKD. After removal of 4 bases from V and 13 bases from J, the junction contained 10 bases not matched to a gene. The CDR3 bases are TGTGCCATCAGTGGAATCTTGGGACAGGGGGCATTCACCTTC. As protein: CAISGILGQGAFTF.

The rearrangement joins TRBV11-3 to TRBJ2-7, with 7 positions matching TRBD1. After removal of 7 bases from V and 3 bases from J, the junction contained 12 bases not matched to a gene. The germline V gene has CDR1 SGHNT and CDR2 YENEEA. The CDR3 is made up of 15 amino acids. CDR3: CASNQGDRVVYEQYF. DNA of the CDR3: TGTGCCAGCAACCAAGGAGACAGGGTAGTCTACGAGCAGTACTTC.